This T cell receptor beta chain emerged from a study of cytomegalovirus exposure and HLA in healthy donors (TCRdb year 2017). As for the study more broadly: An earlier analysis of 587 of the donors reported approximately 300 Gb of sequence data and 100 million to 120 million unique TCR beta sequences obtained from about 179 million T cells. Approximately 310 gigabases of sequencing data and approximately 85 million unique TCR sequences were included in an early release covering 500 to 750 HLA-typed donors. The genetic ancestry cluster associated with self-reported Caucasian donors included 70% to 85% of the roughly 410 genotyped donors. The study aimed to test whether cataloging public T cell receptors could reveal signatures of past pathogen exposure. Using immunosequencing, the study profiled T cell repertoires from 550 to 750 subjects and related those repertoires to cytomegalovirus serostatus. Besides the first cohort of some 670 subjects, a separate validation cohort made up of over a hundred different subjects was used. To predict cytomegalovirus infection status, the study combined high-throughput TCR immunosequencing, statistical association of individual TCRs with disease status, and machine learning. In a later analysis, previously published TCR beta repertoires from 670 or so donors were re-analyzed and high-resolution HLA genotyping was added so that TCR occurrence patterns could be studied. In the later analysis, no new phenotypic data were used to find candidate immune exposures; instead, reliance was placed on TCR beta sequences and their occurrence across donors. An earlier analysis of 587 of the donors used high-throughput TCR beta sequencing to judge whether each TCR beta V gene segment behaved as functional or pseudogenic. Donor age, sex, ethnicity and CMV serostatus were compiled alongside the repertoire data. A later genetic analysis used genome-wide SNP genotypes for about 65% of the roughly 700 donors, treating that subset as a discovery cohort. Every repertoire in the discovery cohort had been generated on one and the same sequencing platform. Class I and class II HLA loci were covered by the typing at four-digit resolution. The number of donors typed differed by locus, with about 629-630 for A, B, C, DRB1 and DQB1, more than 500 for DQA1, 606 for DPA1, and around 450 for DPB1. Four or five DR-DQ haplotypes were treated as single units for association and clustering because of strong linkage in the cohort. On average, roughly 240,000 unique TCR beta nucleotide sequences were sequenced per donor among a few hundred genotyped donors of the cohort, with roughly 18% of those sequences being non-productive.

The germline V gene sets CDR1 to SGHRS and CDR2 to YFSETQ. The CDR3 numbers 17 residues from cysteine through phenylalanine. The retained sequence is limited to the CDR3, 51 bases, with the frame set at the first base. Trimming leaves V shorter by 4 bases and J shorter by 4 bases, with the junction holding 13 bases beyond the gene matches. The cohort consisted of 666 healthy bone marrow donors. All cohort members were sampled while nominally healthy, although unrecorded immune exposures were likely present. The donor was CMV seropositive and was included in the group of about 290 seropositive cohort members. A peripheral blood sample was provided by each donor, and peripheral blood mononuclear cells were used for TCR beta sequencing. The Qiagen DNeasy Blood Extraction Kit was used to extract genomic DNA from the blood cell samples. With respect to this clone: Its antigen is not yet known. Base qualities are not provided; no much larger clone lies one nucleotide away.

Libraries were prepared through the immunoSEQ multiplex PCR assay. The multiplex PCR relied on a mix of 60 forward primers for TCR Vbeta segments and 13 reverse primers for TCR Jbeta segments. A multiplex PCR assay on genomic DNA amplified the CDR3 region of rearranged TCR beta genes. Amplified TCR beta libraries were sequenced as 87-base-pair reads on the Illumina HiSeq System. On the study's bioinformatics: A later analysis counted tens of millions of unique TCR beta chains across the 650 to 700 repertoires, and around 9.9 million of these chains were shared by at least two donors. Raw reads were error-corrected and collapsed into unique sequences by a nearest-neighbor algorithm in which closely related sequences were merged to remove PCR and sequencing errors. To assign V, D and J gene segments, CDR3 sequences were aligned to IMGT reference sequences. Each retained sequence needed at least a six-nucleotide match to both a V gene segment and a J gene segment. A rearrangement counted as productive if the CDR3 had no stop codons and remained in frame with V and J, and every other rearrangement counted as non-productive. Following IMGT convention, CDR3 was defined as the stretch from the second conserved V-encoded cysteine up to the conserved J-encoded phenylalanine. The earlier analysis of about 570 of the donors excluded any sequence lacking an unambiguous match to a single V gene segment. An earlier analysis of fewer than 750 of the donors called V segments functional above 56.7% productive rearrangements and segregating when the between-donor standard deviation exceeded 5%. To diagnose cytomegalovirus status from the catalog of TCR beta chain sequences, a statistical classification framework was built. In a later analysis, TCR nucleotide sequences were compared against IMGT/GENE-DB human TR gene sequences so that V and J genes could be assigned. The TCRdist pipeline was used in a later analysis to assign CDR3 sequences and most-parsimonious VDJ recombination scenarios. In a later analysis, every TCR beta chain was defined by the combination of its CDR3 amino acid sequence and its V-gene family, and reads without a unique V-gene family were dropped. To address suspected cross-contamination and a sequencing artifact, a later analysis removed a few hundred highly shared, low-generation-probability nucleotide sequences. In a later analysis, a clonal expansion index was calculated for each public chain from normalized within-repertoire ranks of inferred template counts. A later analysis computed generation probabilities with a VDJ recombination model fitted to out-of-frame rearrangements, and checked the results against IGoR. In a later analysis, TCR-TCR, TCR-HLA and TCR-CMV co-occurrence was scored with hypergeometric tests, and a repertoire-size bias correction was applied to TCR pairs. False discovery rates were estimated in a later analysis by permuting HLA or CMV assignments 20 times. In a later analysis, co-occurring TCRs were grouped with DBSCAN, and TCRdist sequence similarity was added when clustering was performed within HLA-allele-positive subsets. For co-occurrence clustering, repertoires with fewer than 30,000 or more than 120,000 public chains were excluded, along with roughly 5 repertoires with anomalous nucleotide sharing. TCRdb took over this immuneACCESS table, retaining in-frame rearrangements with V and J assigned. Such tables are incomplete; in checked studies, under half of the missing clones stem from an unresolved V gene, and the remainder is unexplained. V and J calls and clone size are copied from that table; D and trimming were computed from the DNA. The sample records approximately 160,000 clones, 65% to 85% of which are singletons. Roughly 3% of the sample is held by the ten biggest clonotypes.

Overall study outcomes, separate from this receptor: In a later analysis, TCR association rates were found to vary across HLA loci, with the most associated TCRs seen for DRB1 alleles and the fewest for HLA-C alleles. When HLA alleles, especially DR and DQ, strongly co-occurred, attributing TCR associations to individual alleles was difficult. A later analysis associated about 17,000 TCR beta sequences with specific HLA alleles at a false discovery rate of 0.05. An association between a missense DCLRE1C variant and V-gene and J-gene trimming of TCR beta chains was found in a later genetic analysis and replicated in an independent cohort. Some 16 rarely observed V segments, including chromosome 9 orphons, were excluded from the earlier analysis of several hundred of the donors because counts were too low. In this cohort, only TCR beta chains were sequenced, and detectable features were limited by the absence of alpha or paired-chain data. The 87-base-pair reads could not distinguish some IMGT-functional V segments, including TRBV6-2 and TRBV6-3, so those segments were excluded. According to a later genetic analysis, donors in an Asian-associated ancestry cluster had fewer N-insertions in productive TCRs than the roughly 660-donor mean. HLA typing was unavailable for some donors at each locus, so association tests used only the typed subset. An earlier analysis of some 560 of the donors showed that most TCR beta V segments appeared in productive rearrangements either about 87% or about 30% of the time, which broadly matched IMGT annotations. In a later analysis, several top co-occurrence clusters were reported to appear linked to parvovirus B19, influenza, CMV and Epstein-Barr virus. A total of fewer than 200 TCR beta chains were listed by the study as associated with cytomegalovirus. Most TCR sequences were observed very rarely across donors, whereas some public TCRs were present in many individuals. For the cohort, immune exposure information was limited to CMV serostatus. Roughly uniform sequencing depth across donors was assumed in presence/absence analyses, although this assumption may not hold. In a later analysis, HLA-associated TCR beta chains were found to be more clonally expanded and to have lower generation probabilities than equally common non-associated chains. In a later analysis, most CMV-associated TCR beta chains were found to appear HLA-restricted, with HLA associations seemingly driven largely by CMV exposure. It was suggested by the authors that the approach could potentially be generalized to other disease states and immunological phenotypes. In vitro tests confirmed that a few of the cytomegalovirus-associated TCR beta chains recognize cytomegalovirus antigens. A further reported finding was that TCR beta sequences accurately predicted the HLA-A and HLA-B alleles for most subjects in the first cohort. A group of highly shared sequence variants was considered likely to be a technical artifact of the sequencing pipeline. The classifier was reported to diagnose cytomegalovirus status with high specificity and sensitivity in both the original and validation cohorts. Correlated functional status among segregating V segments might reflect linkage disequilibrium, but an unknown experimental factor could not be ruled out.

This clonotype originated in a woman in her forties or fifties in good health and CMV-seropositive. The rearrangement joined TRBV5-1 to TRBJ2-3, with 9 bases in between that match TRBD2. The sequenced sample was PBMCs. Here the CDR3 is given as CASSLQIAGAPPDTQYF. The nucleotides are TGCGCCAGCAGCCTTCAAATAGCGGGAGCCCCTCCAGATACGCAGTATTTT.